This is a list of T cell receptor beta chains from one sample in a study of cytomegalovirus exposure and HLA in healthy donors. The assay was immunoSEQ multiplex PCR, and TCRdb's table has in-frame clones only and misses some. The sample includes 130,000 or so clones, over 70% of them seen just once. Sequenced input: PBMCs. The receptors stem from a woman aged 18-29 years in good health and CMV-seronegative. Both conserved end residues are part of each CDR3. The order of the fields is J gene, V gene, D gene, clone size, CDR3 protein, CDR3 DNA. The D gene is left open where the match is weak. Clone size is shown for a subset of rows, as once, few, many or a class of expanded clone.

J: TRBJ2-3; V: TRBV27; D: TRBD2; size: .; CDR3: CASSSRTRGTDTQYF; DNA: TGTGCCAGCAGTTCACGGACTAGAGGAACAGATACGCAGTATTTT
J: TRBJ1-4; V: TRBV25-1; D: .; size: medium-sized; CDR3: CASSEFAGGKLFF; DNA: TGTGCCAGCAGTGAATTCGCGGGGGGAAAACTGTTTTTT
J: TRBJ2-7; V: TRBV18; D: .; size: .; CDR3: CASSSRSYEQYF; DNA: TGTGCCAGCTCATCGCGCTCCTACGAGCAGTACTTC
J: TRBJ2-2; V: TRBV2; D: TRBD2; size: few; CDR3: CASMGTSGPTTGELFF; DNA: TGTGCCAGCATGGGGACTAGCGGACCCACCACCGGGGAGCTGTTTTTT
J: TRBJ1-2; V: TRBV10-3; D: .; size: .; CDR3: CAISGEGRGYTF; DNA: TGTGCTATCAGTGGGGAGGGGAGGGGCTACACCTTC
J: TRBJ1-1; V: TRBV5-4; D: .; size: .; CDR3: CASSPLDTEAFF; DNA: TGTGCCAGCAGCCCTCTCGACACTGAAGCTTTCTTT
J: TRBJ1-2; V: TRBV6-5; D: .; size: .; CDR3: CASTRSANYGYTF; DNA: TGTGCCAGCACCCGGAGCGCTAACTATGGCTACACCTTC
J: TRBJ2-7; V: TRBV19; D: TRBD2; size: .; CDR3: CASSRLAGGPYEQYF; DNA: TGTGCCAGTAGTAGGCTAGCGGGAGGGCCCTACGAGCAGTACTTC
J: TRBJ2-7; V: TRBV30; D: TRBD2; size: .; CDR3: CAWRLAGKYEQYF; DNA: TGTGCCTGGAGGCTAGCGGGAAAATACGAGCAGTACTTC
J: TRBJ1-2; V: TRBV2; D: TRBD1; size: once; CDR3: CASSDRQGVEDGYTF; DNA: TGTGCCAGCAGTGATAGACAGGGAGTTGAAGACGGCTACACCTTC
J: TRBJ1-2; V: TRBV5-4; D: .; size: .; CDR3: CASSRGGDANQGGYTF; DNA: TGTGCCAGCAGCCGCGGAGGGGACGCCAATCAGGGTGGCTACACCTTC
J: TRBJ2-2; V: TRBV2; D: TRBD2; size: .; CDR3: CASTGRAGGELFF; DNA: TGTGCCAGCACAGGGAGGGCTGGCGGGGAGCTGTTTTTT
J: TRBJ1-1; V: TRBV29-1; D: TRBD1; size: .; CDR3: CSVGTGGTEAFF; DNA: TGCAGCGTTGGGACAGGGGGCACTGAAGCTTTCTTT
J: TRBJ1-2; V: TRBV29-1; D: .; size: .; CDR3: CSGRHAGFGGYTF; DNA: TGCAGCGGCCGCCACGCAGGGTTCGGTGGCTACACCTTC
J: TRBJ1-1; V: TRBV19; D: .; size: .; CDR3: CASTDRLAEAFF; DNA: TGTGCCAGCACCGACAGGCTCGCTGAAGCTTTCTTT
J: TRBJ2-1; V: TRBV7-6; D: TRBD2; size: .; CDR3: CASSLEGGLAGWNEQFF; DNA: TGTGCCAGCAGCTTAGAGGGGGGGCTAGCGGGATGGAATGAGCAGTTCTTC
J: TRBJ2-3; V: TRBV5-6; D: TRBD1; size: .; CDR3: CASSLLSGGNTQYF; DNA: TGTGCCAGCAGCTTGCTCTCAGGGGGTAATACGCAGTATTTT
J: TRBJ1-1; V: TRBV2; D: TRBD1; size: .; CDR3: CASRDPTGDEAFF; DNA: TGTGCCAGCAGGGATCCGACAGGGGACGAAGCTTTCTTT
J: TRBJ2-3; V: TRBV5-1; D: .; size: .; CDR3: CASSQSTDTQYF; DNA: TGCGCCAGCAGCCAAAGCACAGATACGCAGTATTTT
J: TRBJ1-4; V: TRBV5-5; D: TRBD1; size: .; CDR3: CASRRGQIATNEKLFF; DNA: TGTGCCAGCAGGAGGGGACAGATTGCAACTAATGAAAAACTGTTTTTT
J: TRBJ2-3; V: TRBV7-6; D: TRBD2; size: few; CDR3: CASSSSGGGDTQYF; DNA: TGTGCCAGCAGCTCTAGCGGAGGAGGAGATACGCAGTATTTT